These 13 T cell receptor beta chains were sequenced from one sample in a study of blood T cell repertoires in COVID-19. Using immunoSEQ multiplex PCR, the repertoire was profiled, and TCRdb retains in-frame clones only, with some absent. The sample includes 150,000 to 200,000 clones, around 80% of them seen just once. Sequencing was performed on PBMCs or T cells enriched from blood (not recorded which). The receptors shown here come from a man aged 45-65 years who had recovered from COVID-19.

V is TRBV9 and J is TRBJ1-2; the match to TRBD1 covers 11 bases. Germline loops: CDR1 SGDLS, CDR2 YYNGEE. V trimming: 4 bases; J trimming: 3 bases; junction bases outside the gene matches: 5. The CDR3 consists of 15 residues. CDR3: CASSTGQGVYYGYTF. The CDR3 coding sequence is TGTGCCAGCAGCACGGGACAGGGGGTTTACTATGGCTACACCTTC. The complete variable domain, with remaining parts taken from reference TRBV9 and TRBJ1-2, reads DSGVTQTPKHLITATGQRVTLRCSPRSGDLSVYWYQQSLDQGLQFLIQYYNGEERAKGNILERFSAQQFPDLHSELNLSSLELGDSALYFCASSTGQGVYYGYTFGSGTRLTVV.

This sequence joins TRBV19 and TRBJ1-2; 7 nucleotides agree with TRBD1. The J segment lost 1 base and the V segment lost 4 bases, leaving 3 bases of the junction unmatched. The CDR3 is 14 residues long. Germline CDR1 and CDR2: LNHDA and SQIVND (reference sequence). In DNA, the CDR3 is TGTGCCAGTAGTACCGGGGACAGTAACTATGGCTACACCTTC. Encoded protein: CASSTGDSNYGYTF.

This clone appeared once. The V gene is TRBV5-4, the J gene TRBJ2-7, with 7 nucleotides matching TRBD1. V was clipped by 4 bases and J by 0 bases; unmatched bases: 7. Germline V gene lookup returns CDR1 SGHNT and CDR2 YYREEE (reference sequence). The CDR3 spans 15 residues. The CDR3 region has the DNA TGTGCCAGCAGCGCCGACAGGGAGAGCTCCTACGAGCAGTACTTC. Its protein is CASSADRESSYEQYF.

The chain is built from TRBV12-3 or TRBV12-4 and TRBJ2-5; 8 bases fit TRBD1. V was pared by 6 bases and J by 5 bases, with 2 bases of the junction left unmatched. This CDR3 contains 12 residues. CDR3 residues: CASSRGQETQYF. Here the CDR3 DNA reads TGTGCCAGCAGCAGGGGGCAGGAGACCCAGTACTTC.

This chain links TRBV7-2 with TRBJ2-1; D is unresolved. CDR1 and CDR2 from the germline V gene are SGHTA and FQGNSA. Trimming removed 1 base from V and 12 bases from J, with 10 bases in between. CDR3 length: 12 amino acids. CDR3 in amino acids: CASSLGWSGQFF. CDR3 sequence (DNA): TGTGCCAGCAGCTTAGGGTGGTCGGGGCAGTTCTTC.

This chain connects TRBV5-1 to TRBJ1-4, with D possibly TRBD1 on 5 matching bases. Germline-derived CDR1 and CDR2 are SGHRS and YFSETQ. V was clipped by 3 bases and J by 6 bases, with 12 bases between them. The CDR3 is 14 amino acids. The chain's CDR3 is CASSYSGGDEKLFF. The CDR3 DNA reads TGCGCCAGCAGCTACTCAGGAGGGGATGAAAAACTGTTTTTT.

The gene calls are TRBV10-3 and TRBJ2-5, with a tentative D call TRBD2 (6 bases). This CDR3 region has 13 residues. Per the germline V gene, CDR1 is ENHRY and CDR2 is SYGVKD. Trimming shortened V by 8 bases and J by 1 base, and 11 bases separated the two germline ends. CDR3 loop: CAIGGQPQETQYF. Written as DNA, the CDR3 is TGTGCCATCGGAGGGCAACCCCAAGAGACCCAGTACTTC.

The chain is built from TRBV3-1 (or the pseudogene TRBV3-2) and TRBJ2-1; 8 nucleotides match TRBD2. Germline V lookup: CDR1 LGHDT, CDR2 YNNKEL (reference sequence). The V segment lost 0 bases and the J segment 5 bases; nucleotides outside the gene matches: 3. CDR3 size: 15 residues. The CDR3 sequence is CASSQDQRGNNEQFF. CDR3 nucleotide sequence: TGTGCCAGCAGCCAAGATCAGCGGGGGAACAATGAGCAGTTCTTC.

The rearrangement uses TRBV7-9 and TRBJ1-2, with 8 nucleotides matching TRBD1. Germline-derived CDR1 and CDR2 are SEHNR and FQNEAQ (reference sequence). The CDR3 extends over 13 amino acids. V shed 5 bases and J 6 bases; nucleotides not matched to a gene: 5. The CDR3 here is CASSLETGDGYTF. The CDR3 DNA reads TGTGCCAGCAGCCTAGAGACAGGGGATGGCTACACCTTC.

V gene TRBV27 combines with J gene TRBJ2-1, with 8 bases identical to TRBD1. The V gene's germline CDR1 is MNHEY and CDR2 SMNVEV (reference sequence). The CDR3 spans 15 residues. Germline trimming cut 5 bases from V and 9 bases from J; bases unmatched to any gene: 12. CDR3 in amino acids: CASSRGQGRPAEQFF. CDR3 sequence (DNA): TGTGCCAGCAGTAGAGGACAGGGTAGGCCGGCTGAGCAGTTCTTC.

V usage is TRBV6-1 and J usage is TRBJ1-5; TRBD1 is a possible D gene (5 bases). CDR3 length: 15 amino acids. Germline V lookup: CDR1 MNHNS, CDR2 SASEGT. The V end was cut by 1 base, the J end by 6 bases, with 13 bases between. CDR3 coding DNA: TGTGCCAGCAGTGAAGGGTGGGGCGGGGGTCAGCCCCAGCATTTT. It is translated as CASSEGWGGGQPQHF.

This clone was found a few times. J is TRBJ2-1 and V is TRBV5-4; TRBD2 agrees at 9 bases. The CDR3 is made up of 15 amino acids. Germline trimming cut 4 bases from V and 4 bases from J; bases unmatched to any gene: 6. Germline V gene sequence: CDR1 SGHNT, CDR2 YYREEE (reference sequence). CDR3 DNA sequence: TGTGCCAGCAGCAGGGGACTAGCAGAGTACAATGAGCAGTTCTTC. Its protein product is CASSRGLAEYNEQFF.

The chain combines TRBV18 with TRBJ2-1, with D perhaps matching TRBD1 (6 bases). CDR3 length: 14 residues. Germline lookup yields CDR1 KGHSH and CDR2 LQKENI. Trimming cost V 3 bases and J 4 bases, with 10 bases left between them. CDR3 amino acids: CASSPDSNYNEQFF. The CDR3 DNA reads TGTGCCAGCTCACCGGACAGTAATTACAATGAGCAGTTCTTC.